The clone carrying this T cell receptor (beta chain) was picked up a small number of times. The CDR3 length is 14 residues. V dropped 4 bases and J dropped 2 bases, with 11 bases sitting between them. Germline V gene data show CDR1 as SEHNR and CDR2 as FQNEAQ (reference sequence). This entry comes from a study of response to subunit inactivated influenza vaccine. TCRdb processed the RT-PCR reads anew with MiXCR; each CDR3 protein has one entry. Found here are roughly 700,000 distinct CDR3 sequences, around 13% of them singletons; the top ten hold approximately 6.5%. Sequenced material: PBMCs from blood, taken roughly 15 days before vaccination. The rearrangement uses TRBV7-9 and TRBJ2-5; no definite D call. The TCR sequence derives from a man aged 45-60 years who received an inactivated influenza vaccine. The CDR3 bases are TGTGCCAGCAGCTCCGACGGGTGGCAAGAGACCCAGTACTTC. As protein: CASSSDGWQETQYF.